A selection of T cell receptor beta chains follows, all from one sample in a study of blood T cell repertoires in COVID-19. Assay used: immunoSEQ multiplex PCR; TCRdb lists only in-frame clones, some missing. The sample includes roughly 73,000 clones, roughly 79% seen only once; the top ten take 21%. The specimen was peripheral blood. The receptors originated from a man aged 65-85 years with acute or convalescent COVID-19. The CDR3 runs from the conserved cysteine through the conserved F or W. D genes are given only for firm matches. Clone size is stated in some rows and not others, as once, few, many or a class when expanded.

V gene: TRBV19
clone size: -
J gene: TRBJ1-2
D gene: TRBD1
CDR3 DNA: TGTGCCAGTAATTCGGGACAGGGTAACTATGGCTACACCTTC
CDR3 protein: CASNSGQGNYGYTF

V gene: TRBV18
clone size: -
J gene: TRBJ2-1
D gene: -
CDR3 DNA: TGTGCCAGCTCACCAACTGACGGGGGTGAGCAGTTCTTC
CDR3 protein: CASSPTDGGEQFF

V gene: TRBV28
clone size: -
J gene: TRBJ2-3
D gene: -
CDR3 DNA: TGTGCCAGCAGTTTCTCCGAGCGGATATACACAGATACGCAGTATTTT
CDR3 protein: CASSFSERIYTDTQYF

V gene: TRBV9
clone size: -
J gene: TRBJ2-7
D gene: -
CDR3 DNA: TGTGCCAGCAGCGTAGGGGACGGGAGCCCCCGGGAGCAGTACTTC
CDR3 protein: CASSVGDGSPREQYF

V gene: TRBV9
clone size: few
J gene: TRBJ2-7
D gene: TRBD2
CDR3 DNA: TGTGCCAGCAGCCCTCTAGCGGGAGTCTCGTACGAGCAGTACTTC
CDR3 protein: CASSPLAGVSYEQYF

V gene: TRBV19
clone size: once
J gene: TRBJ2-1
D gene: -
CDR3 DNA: TGTGCCAGTAGTATAGACAGGGCTCGCTACAATGAGCAGTTCTTC
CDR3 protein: CASSIDRARYNEQFF

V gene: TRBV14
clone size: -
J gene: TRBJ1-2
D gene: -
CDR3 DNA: TGTGCCAGCAGCCAAGGGCCTCGGGGGGGCTACACCTTC
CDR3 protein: CASSQGPRGGYTF

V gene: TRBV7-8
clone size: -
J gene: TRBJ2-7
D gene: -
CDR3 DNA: TGTGCCAGCAGCTTAGATCCAGCGGGTCAATACGAGCAGTACTTC
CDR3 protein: CASSLDPAGQYEQYF

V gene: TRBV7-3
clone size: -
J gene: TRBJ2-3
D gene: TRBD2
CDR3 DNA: TGTGCCAGCAGCCCCCGGGACTACCAGGATACGCAGTATTTT
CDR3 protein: CASSPRDYQDTQYF

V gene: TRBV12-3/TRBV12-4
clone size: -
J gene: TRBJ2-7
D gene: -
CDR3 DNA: TGTGCCAGCCGGGACTCCCAAGTCGGCGAGCAGTACTTC
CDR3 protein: CASRDSQVGEQYF

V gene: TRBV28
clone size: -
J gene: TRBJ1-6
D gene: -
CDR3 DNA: TGTGCCAGCAGTTTTCGGGGGTTAGGCAATTCACCCCTCCACTTT
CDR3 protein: CASSFRGLGNSPLHF

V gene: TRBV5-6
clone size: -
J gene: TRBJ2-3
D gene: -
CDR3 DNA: TGTGCCAGCAGCTTGGGTCAGGGAAGCACAGATACGCAGTATTTT
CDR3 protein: CASSLGQGSTDTQYF

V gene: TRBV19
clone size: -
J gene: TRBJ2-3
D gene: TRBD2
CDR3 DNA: TGTGCCAGTAGTGCCAAAACTAGCGGGAGCCCCACAGATACGCAGTATTTT
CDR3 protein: CASSAKTSGSPTDTQYF

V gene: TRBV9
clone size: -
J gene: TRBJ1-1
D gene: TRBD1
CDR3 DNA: TGTGCCAGCAGCGTCTATGACAGGGGCGGCACTGAAGCTTTCTTT
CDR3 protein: CASSVYDRGGTEAFF

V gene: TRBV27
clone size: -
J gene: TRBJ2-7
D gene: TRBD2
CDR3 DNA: TGTGCCAGCAGTTCGCGGACTAGCGGGAGGAACGAGCAGTACTTC
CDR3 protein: CASSSRTSGRNEQYF

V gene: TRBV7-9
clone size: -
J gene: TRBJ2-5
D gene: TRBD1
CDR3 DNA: TGTGCCAGCAGCTTAGTCGTGACAGGGGACCAAGAGACCCAGTACTTC
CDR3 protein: CASSLVVTGDQETQYF

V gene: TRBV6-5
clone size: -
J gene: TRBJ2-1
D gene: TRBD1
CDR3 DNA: TGTGCCAGCAGTCCCGGGACAGGGGGCAATGAGCAGTTCTTC
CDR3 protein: CASSPGTGGNEQFF

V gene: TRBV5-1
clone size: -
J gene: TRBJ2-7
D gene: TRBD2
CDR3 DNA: TGCGCCAGCAGCCCGCCGCTAGCGGGCTCCTACGAGCAGTACTTC
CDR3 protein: CASSPPLAGSYEQYF

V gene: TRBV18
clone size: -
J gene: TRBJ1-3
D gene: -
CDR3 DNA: TGTGCCAGCTCACCGGACAGCAACTCTGGAAACACCATATATTTT
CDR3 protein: CASSPDSNSGNTIYF

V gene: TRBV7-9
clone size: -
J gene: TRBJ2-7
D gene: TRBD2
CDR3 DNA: TGTGCCGTAATGAGGGAGGGAGACGAGCAGTACTTC
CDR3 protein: CAVMREGDEQYF

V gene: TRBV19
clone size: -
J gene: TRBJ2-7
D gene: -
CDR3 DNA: TGTGCCAGTAGTGTGGGACTGTCTTCCGAGCAGTACTTC
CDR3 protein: CASSVGLSSEQYF

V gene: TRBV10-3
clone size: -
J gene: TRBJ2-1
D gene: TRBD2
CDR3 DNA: TGTGCCATCAGTGCCCTAGCGGGAGTGGAGAATGAGCAGTTCTTC
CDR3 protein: CAISALAGVENEQFF

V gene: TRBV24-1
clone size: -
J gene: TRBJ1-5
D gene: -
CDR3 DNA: TGTGCCACCAGTGGGGGACACAATCAGCCCCAGCATTTT
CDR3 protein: CATSGGHNQPQHF

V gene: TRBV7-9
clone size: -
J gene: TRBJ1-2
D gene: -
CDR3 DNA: TGTGCCAGCAGTCCTTATGGGGGGGCCGACTATGGCTACACCTTC
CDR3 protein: CASSPYGGADYGYTF

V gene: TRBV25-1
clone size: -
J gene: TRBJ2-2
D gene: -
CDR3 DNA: TGTGCCAGCAGTGAATCGTGGCTCGGGGAGCTGTTTTTT
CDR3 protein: CASSESWLGELFF

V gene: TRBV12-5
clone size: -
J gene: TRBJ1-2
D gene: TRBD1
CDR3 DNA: TGTGCTAGTGCCCACGGACAGGGGACCTACACCTTC
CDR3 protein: CASAHGQGTYTF

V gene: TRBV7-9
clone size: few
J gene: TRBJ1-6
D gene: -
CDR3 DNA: TGTGCCAGCAGCCCTAATACGGGCGGGGCCCTCCACTTT
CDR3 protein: CASSPNTGGALHF

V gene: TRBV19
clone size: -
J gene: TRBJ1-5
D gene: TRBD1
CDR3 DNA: TGTGCCAGTAGCACAGGGGGCCAGCAGCCCCAGCATTTT
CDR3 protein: CASSTGGQQPQHF

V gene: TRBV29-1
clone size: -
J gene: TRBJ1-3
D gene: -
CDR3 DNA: TGCAGCGTGAACCAGGACACCATATATTTT
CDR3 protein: CSVNQDTIYF

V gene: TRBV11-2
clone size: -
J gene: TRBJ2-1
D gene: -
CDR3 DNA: TGTGCCAGCAGCTTGGGCCAGGGCAGGAACAATGAGCAGTTCTTC
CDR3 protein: CASSLGQGRNNEQFF

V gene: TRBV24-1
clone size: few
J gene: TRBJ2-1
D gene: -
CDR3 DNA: TGTGCCACCAGTGATGCTAATCTAGTGTCCTACAATGAGCAGTTCTTC
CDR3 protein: CATSDANLVSYNEQFF

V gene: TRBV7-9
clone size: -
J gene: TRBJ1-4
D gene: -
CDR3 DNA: TGTGCCAGCAGCGACCCTGCGGGACTTAATGAAAAACTGTTTTTT
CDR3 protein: CASSDPAGLNEKLFF

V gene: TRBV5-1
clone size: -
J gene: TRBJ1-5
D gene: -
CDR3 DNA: TGCGCCAGCAGCCTAGGGTGGGGCGATCAGCCCCAGCATTTT
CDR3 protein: CASSLGWGDQPQHF

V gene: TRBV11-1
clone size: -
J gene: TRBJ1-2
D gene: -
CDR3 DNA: TGTGCCAGCAGCTTAAGGACAGCTAACTATGGCTACACCTTC
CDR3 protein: CASSLRTANYGYTF

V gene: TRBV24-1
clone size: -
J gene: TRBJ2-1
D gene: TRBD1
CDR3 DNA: TGTGCCACCAGTGATCCGGGACAGGGGACAGGGCTACACAATGAGCAGTTCTTC
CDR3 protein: CATSDPGQGTGLHNEQFF

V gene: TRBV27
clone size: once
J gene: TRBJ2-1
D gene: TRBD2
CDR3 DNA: TGTGCCAGCAGTTTATGGGGGGAGGGCCTCAATGAGCAGTTCTTC
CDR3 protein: CASSLWGEGLNEQFF

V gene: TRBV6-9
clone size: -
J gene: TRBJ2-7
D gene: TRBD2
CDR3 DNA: TGTGCCAGCGGCGGGTCGTGGGGTCTAGCGGGAACCTACGAGCAGTACTTC
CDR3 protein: CASGGSWGLAGTYEQYF

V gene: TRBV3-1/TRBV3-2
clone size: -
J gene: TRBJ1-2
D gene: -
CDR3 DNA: TGTGCCAGCAGCCAAGCAGATGGCTACACCTTC
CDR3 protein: CASSQADGYTF

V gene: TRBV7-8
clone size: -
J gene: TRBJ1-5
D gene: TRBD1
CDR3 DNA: TGTGCCAGCAGCCCGGACAGGGATCAGCCCCAGCATTTT
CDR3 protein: CASSPDRDQPQHF

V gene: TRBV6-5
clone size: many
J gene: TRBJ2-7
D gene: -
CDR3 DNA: TGTGCCAGCTCATACAGTGTCGGAAACTACGAGCAGTACTTC
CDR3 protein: CASSYSVGNYEQYF

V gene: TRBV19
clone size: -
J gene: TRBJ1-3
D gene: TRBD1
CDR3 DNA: TGTGCCAGTAGTCCCGGACAGGGGAAGGCCATATATTTT
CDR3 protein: CASSPGQGKAIYF

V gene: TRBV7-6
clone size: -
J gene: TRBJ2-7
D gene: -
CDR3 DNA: TGTGCCAGCAGCTTACCGGAGGCCCCTTACGAGCAGTACTTC
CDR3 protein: CASSLPEAPYEQYF

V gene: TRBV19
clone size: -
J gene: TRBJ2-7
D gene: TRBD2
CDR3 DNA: TGTGCCAGTAGTATATCGGAAGCGGGAGGGGGCGAGCAGTACTTC
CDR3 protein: CASSISEAGGGEQYF

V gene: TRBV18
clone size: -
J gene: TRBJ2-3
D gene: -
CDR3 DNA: TGTGCCAGCTCACCAAAGCGCCCCTACCCAGATACGCAGTATTTT
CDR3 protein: CASSPKRPYPDTQYF

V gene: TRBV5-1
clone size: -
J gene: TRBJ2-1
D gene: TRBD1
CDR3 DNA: TGCGCCAGCAGCTTGGCCCCGGGACAGGGGTGGAATGAGCAGTTCTTC
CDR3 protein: CASSLAPGQGWNEQFF

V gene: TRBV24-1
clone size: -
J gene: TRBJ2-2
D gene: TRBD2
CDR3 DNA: TGTGCCACCAGTGATCTGACTAGCGGGGGCGGGGAGCTGTTTTTT
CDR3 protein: CATSDLTSGGGELFF

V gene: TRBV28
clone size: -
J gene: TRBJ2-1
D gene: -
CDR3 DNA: TGTGGTTGGCAGGCGGGGTATGAGCAGTTCTTC
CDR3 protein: CGWQAGYEQFF

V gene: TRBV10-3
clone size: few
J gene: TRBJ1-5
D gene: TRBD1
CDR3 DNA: TGTGCCATCAGTGAGAGCGCAGGGGGCCTTCAGCCCCAGCATTTT
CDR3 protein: CAISESAGGLQPQHF

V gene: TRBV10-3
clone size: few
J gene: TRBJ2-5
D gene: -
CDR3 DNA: TGTGCCATCAGTTATACCCAGGGTGGGGAGACCCAGTACTTC
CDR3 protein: CAISYTQGGETQYF

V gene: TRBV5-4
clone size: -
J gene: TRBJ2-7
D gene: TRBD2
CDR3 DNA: TGTGCCAGCAGCTTGGCCAGAGGAGGACTAGCGGTCTACGAGCAGTACTTC
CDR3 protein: CASSLARGGLAVYEQYF

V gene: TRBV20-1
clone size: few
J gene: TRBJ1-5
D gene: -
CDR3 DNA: TGCAGTGCTAGTTGGGCGAACAATCAGCCCCAGCATTTT
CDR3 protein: CSASWANNQPQHF

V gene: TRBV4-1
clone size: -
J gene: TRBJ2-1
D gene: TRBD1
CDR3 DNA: TGCGCCAGCAGCCAATTCGGACAGGGGAATGAGCAGTTCTTC
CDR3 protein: CASSQFGQGNEQFF

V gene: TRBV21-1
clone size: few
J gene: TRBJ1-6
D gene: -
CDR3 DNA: TGTGCCAGAAGAGGAGCTAAGTACAATTCACCCCTCCACTTT
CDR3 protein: CARRGAKYNSPLHF

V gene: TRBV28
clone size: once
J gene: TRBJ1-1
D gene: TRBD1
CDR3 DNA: TGTGCCAGCAGTACAGGGGGCGCGTACACTGAAGCTTTCTTT
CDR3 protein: CASSTGGAYTEAFF

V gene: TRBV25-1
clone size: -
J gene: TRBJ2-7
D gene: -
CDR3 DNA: TGTGCCAGCAGTGACTCCCAGGGCCCCTACGAGCAGTACTTC
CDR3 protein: CASSDSQGPYEQYF

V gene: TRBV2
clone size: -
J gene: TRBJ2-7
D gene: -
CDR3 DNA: TGTGCCAGCAGCGACCGGGGATACGAGCAGTACTTC
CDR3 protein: CASSDRGYEQYF

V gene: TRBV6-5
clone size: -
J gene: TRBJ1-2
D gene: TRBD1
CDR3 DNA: TGTGCCAGCAGTTACTCGGGACAGGTCTCTGGCTACACCTTC
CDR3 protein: CASSYSGQVSGYTF